These T cell receptor beta chains were read from a single sample in a study of T cell changes during pregnancy in multiple sclerosis. Profiling relied on immunoSEQ multiplex PCR, and the TCRdb table lists in-frame clones only, not all of them. The profile covers about 100,000 clones, with around 93% appearing a single time and about 0.9% taken by the ten largest. The sample consisted of peripheral blood, taken before pregnancy. Receptor source: a female donor with multiple sclerosis, enrolled in a pregnancy study. Both conserved end residues are part of each CDR3. D genes are given only for firm matches. Size is stated for part of the rows, as once, few or many counts, or as a class when the clone is expanded.

CASSQQGSYYEQYF	TGCGCCAGCAGCCAACAGGGTTCGTACTACGAGCAGTACTTC	TRBJ2-7	NA	NA	TRBV4-1
CASTNRNRGYEQYF	TGTGCCAGCACCAACAGAAACAGGGGCTACGAGCAGTACTTC	TRBJ2-7	NA	TRBD1	TRBV28
CASSFGQGQAYEQYF	TGTGCCAGCAGTTTTGGACAGGGGCAGGCCTACGAGCAGTACTTC	TRBJ2-7	few	TRBD1	TRBV27
CASSHLNRADEQYF	TGTGCCAGCAGCCATCTCAACAGGGCCGACGAGCAGTACTTC	TRBJ2-7	NA	NA	TRBV4-2
CASSLVQGLTGELFF	TGCGCCAGCAGCTTGGTACAGGGCCTAACCGGGGAGCTGTTTTTT	TRBJ2-2	NA	NA	TRBV5-1
CASSHLPGTDSYEQYF	TGCGCCAGCAGCCACCTCCCCGGGACTGATTCCTACGAGCAGTACTTC	TRBJ2-7	NA	NA	TRBV4-1
CASSYSLSSGANVLTF	TGTGCCAGCAGTTACTCTCTAAGCTCTGGGGCCAACGTCCTGACTTTC	TRBJ2-6	NA	NA	TRBV6-5
CASSPEGGPREQYF	TGTGCCAGCAGCCCGGAGGGAGGGCCGAGGGAGCAGTACTTC	TRBJ2-7	NA	TRBD2	TRBV9
CASSGTGGSGQPQHF	TGTGCCAGTTCCGGGACAGGGGGGTCAGGACAGCCCCAGCATTTT	TRBJ1-5	few	TRBD1	TRBV2
CASRVGQDNQPQHF	TGTGCCAGCAGAGTTGGACAGGACAATCAGCCCCAGCATTTT	TRBJ1-5	NA	TRBD1	TRBV27
CASSSPGLAGGSEQFF	TGTGCCAGCAGCTCACCGGGACTAGCGGGAGGAAGTGAGCAGTTCTTC	TRBJ2-1	NA	TRBD2	TRBV7-2
CASSTRRLEIIYNEQFF	TGTGCCAGTAGTACCCGTCGACTAGAAATTATTTACAATGAGCAGTTCTTC	TRBJ2-1	NA	NA	TRBV19
CASRDGSTYEQYF	TGTGCCAGCAGGGACGGGAGTACCTACGAGCAGTACTTC	TRBJ2-7	NA	NA	TRBV2
CASSSHLGGDYEQYF	TGCGCCAGCAGCTCCCACCTTGGAGGGGACTACGAGCAGTACTTC	TRBJ2-7	NA	NA	TRBV5-1
CASSMASGSFYNEQFF	TGTGCCAGTAGTATGGCTAGCGGGAGCTTCTACAATGAGCAGTTCTTC	TRBJ2-1	NA	TRBD2	TRBV19
CASSSMDSRYGYTF	TGCGCCAGCAGCTCTATGGACAGCCGCTATGGCTACACCTTC	TRBJ1-2	NA	NA	TRBV5-1
CSVQAGREQYF	TGCAGCGTTCAGGCAGGGCGGGAGCAGTACTTC	TRBJ2-7	NA	NA	TRBV29-1
CASSSPEGTLDTEAFF	TGCGCCAGCAGCTCCCCCGAGGGGACTTTGGACACTGAAGCTTTCTTT	TRBJ1-1	NA	NA	TRBV5-1
CASRLQGGTGELFF	TGTGCCAGCAGACTACAGGGGGGCACCGGGGAGCTGTTTTTT	TRBJ2-2	NA	TRBD1	TRBV7-2
CASSEGGRALRHTQYF	TGTGCCAGCAGTGAAGGCGGGAGGGCCCTTAGGCATACGCAGTATTTT	TRBJ2-3	NA	TRBD2	TRBV6-1
CASSQADGPPGWSNQPQHF	TGTGCCAGCAGCCAAGCCGACGGACCCCCAGGGTGGAGCAATCAGCCCCAGCATTTT	TRBJ1-5	NA	NA	TRBV4-2
CASSTRQGMSEAFF	TGTGCCAGTAGTACCCGACAGGGAATGTCTGAAGCTTTCTTT	TRBJ1-1	NA	TRBD1	TRBV19
CASSLGDRGSETQYF	TGTGCCAGCAGCTTGGGGGACAGGGGGAGCGAGACCCAGTACTTC	TRBJ2-5	NA	TRBD1	TRBV11-2
CASTSGQGIYNEQFF	TGTGCCAGCACCTCAGGACAGGGGATATACAATGAGCAGTTCTTC	TRBJ2-1	NA	TRBD1	TRBV2
CASRLSGRAHEQYF	TGTGCCAGCAGACTTAGCGGGAGGGCCCACGAGCAGTACTTC	TRBJ2-7	NA	TRBD2	TRBV28
CAWRNHLYKGVSSYEQYF	TGTGCCTGGAGAAACCATTTATACAAGGGGGTTAGCTCCTACGAGCAGTACTTC	TRBJ2-7	NA	NA	TRBV30
CSGNRGSIDTQYF	TGCAGCGGGAACAGGGGTTCAATAGATACGCAGTATTTT	TRBJ2-3	NA	TRBD1	TRBV29-1
CASSSGLAGEWRDTGELFF	TGTGCCAGCAGCTCGGGACTAGCGGGAGAATGGCGTGACACCGGGGAGCTGTTTTTT	TRBJ2-2	NA	TRBD2	TRBV5-5